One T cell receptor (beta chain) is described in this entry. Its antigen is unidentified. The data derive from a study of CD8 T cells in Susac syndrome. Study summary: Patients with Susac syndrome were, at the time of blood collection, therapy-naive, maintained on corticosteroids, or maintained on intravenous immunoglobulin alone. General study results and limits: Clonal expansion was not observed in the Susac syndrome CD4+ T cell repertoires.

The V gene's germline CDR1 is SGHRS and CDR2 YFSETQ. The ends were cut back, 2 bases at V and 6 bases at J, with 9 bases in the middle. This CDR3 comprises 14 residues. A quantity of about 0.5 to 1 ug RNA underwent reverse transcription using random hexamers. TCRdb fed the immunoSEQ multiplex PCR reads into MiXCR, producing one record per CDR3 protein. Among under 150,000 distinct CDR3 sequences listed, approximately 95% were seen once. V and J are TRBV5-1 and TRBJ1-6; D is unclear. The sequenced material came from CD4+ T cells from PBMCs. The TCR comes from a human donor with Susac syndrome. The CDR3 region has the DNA TGCGCCAGCAGCTTCCGAACAGCTAATTCACCCCTCCACTTT. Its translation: CASSFRTANSPLHF.